Listed below are T cell receptor beta chains from one sample, sequenced in a study of blood T cell repertoires in COVID-19. Some clones are missing from TCRdb's copy, which holds only in-frame ones; the method was immunoSEQ multiplex PCR. Among some 160,000 clones, approximately 91% were seen once, and the ten largest hold 2% to 3%. The specimen sequenced was peripheral blood. All receptors come from a man younger than 35 with acute or convalescent COVID-19. Both conserved end residues are part of each CDR3. Each record gives: D gene, J gene, clone size, V gene, CDR3 protein, CDR3 DNA. The D gene is left open where the match is weak. A clone size is listed for some rows: how often the clone was seen (once, few, many), or a class if it is expanded.

.,TRBJ2-7,.,TRBV30,CAWSRGGASYEQYF,TGTGCCTGGAGTAGAGGGGGAGCCTCCTACGAGCAGTACTTC
TRBD2,TRBJ2-5,.,TRBV24-1,CATSDWTSGGGQETQYF,TGTGCCACCAGTGACTGGACTAGCGGAGGGGGCCAAGAGACCCAGTACTTC
TRBD1,TRBJ1-1,.,TRBV7-8,CASSLPTGMVGTGTEAFF,TGTGCCAGCAGCTTACCGACAGGGATGGTCGGGACGGGTACTGAAGCTTTCTTT
TRBD1,TRBJ2-1,.,TRBV18,CASSPGQGAPYNEQFF,TGTGCCAGCTCACCGGGACAGGGGGCCCCCTACAATGAGCAGTTCTTC
TRBD2,TRBJ2-1,.,TRBV18,CASSPISGTYNEQFF,TGTGCCAGCTCACCGATCAGCGGGACTTACAATGAGCAGTTCTTC
.,TRBJ2-1,.,TRBV24-1,CATSVELVSSYNEQFF,TGTGCCACCAGTGTGGAGCTTGTGAGCTCCTACAATGAGCAGTTCTTC
TRBD1,TRBJ1-1,.,TRBV4-2,CASRWERPGGLTEAFF,TGTGCCAGCAGATGGGAAAGGCCAGGGGGTCTTACTGAAGCTTTCTTT
.,TRBJ2-4,.,TRBV3-1/TRBV3-2,CASSPRSLKNIQYF,TGTGCCAGCAGCCCGCGGTCGCTCAAAAACATTCAGTACTTC
.,TRBJ2-1,.,TRBV5-4,CASSFTSRGDNEQFF,TGTGCCAGCAGCTTTACTTCCAGGGGAGACAATGAGCAGTTCTTC
.,TRBJ1-2,.,TRBV2,CASTTDRRGYTF,TGTGCCAGCACCACAGATCGCCGTGGCTACACCTTC
TRBD2,TRBJ2-7,.,TRBV15,CATSRKRGGQKAYEQYF,TGTGCCACCAGCAGAAAGCGGGGGGGACAGAAGGCATACGAGCAGTACTTC
TRBD1,TRBJ2-1,once,TRBV2,CASSRQGASNEQFF,TGTGCCAGCAGTCGACAGGGGGCTAGTAATGAGCAGTTCTTC
.,TRBJ2-7,.,TRBV11-2,CASSLGRGTYEQYF,TGTGCCAGCAGCTTAGGCCGGGGGACCTACGAGCAGTACTTC
.,TRBJ1-2,once,TRBV7-9,CASSLEAGPNYGYTF,TGTGCCAGCAGCTTAGAAGCAGGGCCTAACTATGGCTACACCTTC
TRBD1,TRBJ2-1,.,TRBV2,CASSRQGGSNEQFF,TGTGCCAGCAGTAGACAGGGGGGAAGCAATGAGCAGTTCTTC
TRBD1,TRBJ2-2,.,TRBV6-6,CASSPTGKNTGELFF,TGTGCCAGCAGTCCGACAGGGAAGAACACCGGGGAGCTGTTTTTT
TRBD1,TRBJ1-4,.,TRBV29-1,CSVPGTGDEKLFF,TGCAGCGTTCCCGGGACAGGGGATGAAAAACTGTTTTTT
.,TRBJ2-1,.,TRBV7-9,CASSPRREHEQFF,TGTGCCAGCAGCCCCCGCAGGGAACATGAGCAGTTCTTC
TRBD1,TRBJ1-5,.,TRBV5-8,CASSLEGGFQPQHF,TGTGCCAGCAGCTTGGAAGGGGGCTTTCAGCCCCAGCATTTT
.,TRBJ1-1,.,TRBV5-4,CASGYGGSTEAFF,TGTGCCAGCGGATATGGGGGGAGCACTGAAGCTTTCTTT
TRBD1,TRBJ2-7,.,TRBV5-1,CASSPGGTGFYEQYF,TGCGCCAGCAGCCCTGGGGGGACAGGGTTCTACGAGCAGTACTTC
TRBD2,TRBJ2-3,once,TRBV24-1,CATSPTSGTRTDTQYF,TGTGCCACCAGTCCGACTAGCGGGACCCGCACAGATACGCAGTATTTT
TRBD1,TRBJ2-3,.,TRBV12-3/TRBV12-4,CASSRDRVDTQYF,TGTGCCAGCAGCCGGGACAGGGTAGATACGCAGTATTTT
TRBD1,TRBJ1-2,.,TRBV19,CASSIWDRFGYTF,TGTGCCAGTAGTATCTGGGACAGGTTTGGCTACACCTTC
.,TRBJ2-7,.,TRBV19,CASSLDSTGSEQYF,TGTGCCAGTAGTTTAGACTCAACGGGGAGCGAGCAGTACTTC
TRBD1,TRBJ1-2,few,TRBV6-5,CASSPHTGGGYGYTF,TGTGCCAGCAGTCCCCACACAGGGGGGGGGTATGGCTACACCTTC
TRBD1,TRBJ2-1,.,TRBV4-1,CASSQEMRDRGLNEQFF,TGCGCCAGCAGCCAAGAGATGAGGGACAGGGGGCTTAATGAGCAGTTCTTC
TRBD2,TRBJ2-1,.,TRBV6-8,CASSPVAGPYNEQFF,TGTGCCAGCAGTCCCGTAGCGGGCCCCTACAATGAGCAGTTCTTC
.,TRBJ1-1,.,TRBV6-5,CASGYNEGHLGEAFF,TGTGCCAGCGGGTATAACGAGGGACACCTTGGTGAAGCTTTCTTT
.,TRBJ2-3,.,TRBV15,CATSRPGGASTDTQYF,TGTGCCACCAGCAGACCTGGCGGAGCCAGCACAGATACGCAGTATTTT
.,TRBJ1-4,.,TRBV20-1,CSASLPPGLNEKLFF,TGCAGTGCTAGTCTCCCCCCAGGTTTAAATGAAAAACTGTTTTTT
TRBD1,TRBJ1-2,once,TRBV7-9,CASSSFPGQGRLYGYTF,TGTGCCAGCAGCTCCTTCCCGGGACAGGGAAGGCTCTATGGCTACACCTTC
.,TRBJ1-4,.,TRBV5-6,CASSLQPGEKLFF,TGTGCCAGCAGCCTTCAGCCGGGGGAAAAACTGTTTTTT
.,TRBJ1-2,.,TRBV4-2,CASSQGGWDFHTF,TGTGCCAGCAGCCAAGGGGGGTGGGACTTTCACACCTTC
TRBD2,TRBJ2-3,.,TRBV5-1,CASSFPTSGGRTDTQYF,TGCGCCAGCAGCTTCCCGACTAGCGGGGGCCGCACAGATACGCAGTATTTT
.,TRBJ1-1,.,TRBV5-1,CASSLGPTRDEAFF,TGCGCCAGCAGCTTGGGCCCAACGCGAGATGAAGCTTTCTTT
TRBD2,TRBJ2-3,.,TRBV27,CASSLSPNGGAADTQYF,TGTGCCAGCAGTTTATCCCCAAACGGGGGGGCCGCAGATACGCAGTATTTT
TRBD1,TRBJ2-3,.,TRBV27,CASSDRDRGTDTQYF,TGTGCCAGCAGTGACCGGGACAGGGGAACAGATACGCAGTATTTT
.,TRBJ1-5,.,TRBV15,CATSRDTRDNQPQHF,TGTGCCACCAGCAGAGATACCAGGGACAATCAGCCCCAGCATTTT
TRBD1,TRBJ2-7,.,TRBV7-2,CASSTTLGQGIYEQYF,TGTGCCAGCAGCACAACCCTGGGACAGGGGATATACGAGCAGTACTTC